This T cell receptor beta chain was sequenced in a study of T cells in Graves' hyperthyroidism and ophthalmopathy. Looking at the study overall: Blood from the periphery was taken at initial diagnosis, before any treatment.

This clonotype appeared a few times. There were TCR beta CDR3 regions amplified from RNA transcripts. The HTBI primer set served for first-round RT-PCR of the TCR CDR3. In TCRdb, the multiplex PCR reads were re-called with MiXCR into one record per CDR3 protein. The sample lists hundreds of thousands of distinct CDR3 sequences; 12% to 15% were seen once. The CDR3 extends over 16 amino acids. V was clipped by 6 bases and J by 7 bases; unmatched bases: 13. The germline gives CDR1 LNHDA, CDR2 SQIVND (reference sequence). Patients with uncontrolled infections, other autoimmune diseases, pregnancy or lactation were excluded.

The genes are TRBV19 and TRBJ2-1, with 9 bases identical to TRBD1. The sequence came from a woman aged 18-30 years with Graves' hyperthyroidism. The sequencing input was blood. The CDR3 nucleotides read TGTGCCAGTAGCAACGCCGGGACAGGGCAGAGGAATGAGCAGTTCTTC. Protein product: CASSNAGTGQRNEQFF.